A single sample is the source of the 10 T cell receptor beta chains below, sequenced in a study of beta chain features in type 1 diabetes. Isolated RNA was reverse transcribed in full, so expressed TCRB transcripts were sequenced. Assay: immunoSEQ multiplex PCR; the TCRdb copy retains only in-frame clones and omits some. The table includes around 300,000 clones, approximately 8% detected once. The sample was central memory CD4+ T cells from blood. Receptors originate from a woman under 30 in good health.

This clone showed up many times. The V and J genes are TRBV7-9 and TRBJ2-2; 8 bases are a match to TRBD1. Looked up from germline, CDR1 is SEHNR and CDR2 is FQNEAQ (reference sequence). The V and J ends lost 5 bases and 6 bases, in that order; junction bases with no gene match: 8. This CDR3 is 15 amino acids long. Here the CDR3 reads CASSDKRQGSGELFF. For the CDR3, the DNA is TGTGCCAGCAGCGATAAACGACAGGGGTCCGGGGAGCTGTTTTTT.

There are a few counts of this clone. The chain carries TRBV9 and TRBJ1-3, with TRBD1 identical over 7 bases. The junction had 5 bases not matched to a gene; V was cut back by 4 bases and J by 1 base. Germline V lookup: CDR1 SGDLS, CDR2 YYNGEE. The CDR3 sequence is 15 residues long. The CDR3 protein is CASSYTQGSGNTIYF. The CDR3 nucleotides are TGTGCCAGCAGCTATACACAGGGGTCTGGAAACACCATATATTTT. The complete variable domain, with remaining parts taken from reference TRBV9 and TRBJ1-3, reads DSGVTQTPKHLITATGQRVTLRCSPRSGDLSVYWYQQSLDQGLQFLIQYYNGEERAKGNILERFSAQQFPDLHSELNLSSLELGDSALYFCASSYTQGSGNTIYFGEGSWLTVV.

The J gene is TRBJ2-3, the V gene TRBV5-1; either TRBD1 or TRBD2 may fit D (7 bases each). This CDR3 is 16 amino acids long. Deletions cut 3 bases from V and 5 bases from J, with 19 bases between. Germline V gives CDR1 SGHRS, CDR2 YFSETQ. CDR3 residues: CASSSGQRGAGDTQYF. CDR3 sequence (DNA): TGCGCCAGCAGCTCGGGACAGCGGGGAGCCGGAGATACGCAGTATTTT. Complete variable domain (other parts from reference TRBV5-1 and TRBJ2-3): KAGVTQTPRYLIKTRGQQVTLSCSPISGHRSVSWYQQTPGQGLQFLFEYFSETQRNKGNFPGRFSGRQFSNSRSEMNVSTLELGDSALYLCASSSGQRGAGDTQYFGPGTRLTVL.

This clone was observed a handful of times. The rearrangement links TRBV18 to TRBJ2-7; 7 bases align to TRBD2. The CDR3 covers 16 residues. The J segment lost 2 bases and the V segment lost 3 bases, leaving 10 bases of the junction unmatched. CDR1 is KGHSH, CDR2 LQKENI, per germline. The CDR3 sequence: CASSPSKGRGPYEQYF. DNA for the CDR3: TGTGCCAGCTCACCTTCTAAGGGGAGGGGCCCCTACGAGCAGTACTTC.

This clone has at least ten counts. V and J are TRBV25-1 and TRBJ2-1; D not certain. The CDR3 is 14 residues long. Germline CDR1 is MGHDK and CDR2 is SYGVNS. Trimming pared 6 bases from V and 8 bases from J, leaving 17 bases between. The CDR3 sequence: CASRGHISTDEQFF. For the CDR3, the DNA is TGTGCCAGCAGGGGCCACATTAGTACCGATGAGCAGTTCTTC.

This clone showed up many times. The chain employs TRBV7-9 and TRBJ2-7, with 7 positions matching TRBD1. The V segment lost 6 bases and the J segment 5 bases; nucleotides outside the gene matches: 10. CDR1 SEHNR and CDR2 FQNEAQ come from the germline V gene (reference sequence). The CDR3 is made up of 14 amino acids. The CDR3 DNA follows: TGTGCCAGCAGTCAAGACAGGGCGATAAACGAGCAGTACTTC. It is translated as CASSQDRAINEQYF. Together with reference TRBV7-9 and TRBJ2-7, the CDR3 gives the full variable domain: DTGVSQNPRHKITKRGQNVTFRCDPISEHNRLYWYRQTLGQGPEFLTYFQNEAQLEKSRLLSDRFSAERPKGSFSTLEIQRTEQGDSAMYLCASSQDRAINEQYFGPGTRLTVT.

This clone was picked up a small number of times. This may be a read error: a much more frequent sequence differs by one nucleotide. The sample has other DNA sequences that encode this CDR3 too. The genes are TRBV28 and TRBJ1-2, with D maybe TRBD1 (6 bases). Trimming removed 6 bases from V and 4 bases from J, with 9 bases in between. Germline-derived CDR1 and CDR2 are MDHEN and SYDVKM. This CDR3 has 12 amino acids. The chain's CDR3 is CASSLGGYGYTF. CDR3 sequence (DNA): TGTGCCAGCAGCTTAGGGGGCTATGGCTACACCTTC.

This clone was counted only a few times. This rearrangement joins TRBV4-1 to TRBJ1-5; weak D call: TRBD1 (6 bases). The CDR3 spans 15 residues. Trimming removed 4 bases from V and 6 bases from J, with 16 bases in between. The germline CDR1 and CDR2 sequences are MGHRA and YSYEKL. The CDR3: CASSPNRGGPQPQHF. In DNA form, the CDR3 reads TGCGCCAGCAGCCCGAACCGAGGGGGTCCTCAGCCCCAGCATTTT.

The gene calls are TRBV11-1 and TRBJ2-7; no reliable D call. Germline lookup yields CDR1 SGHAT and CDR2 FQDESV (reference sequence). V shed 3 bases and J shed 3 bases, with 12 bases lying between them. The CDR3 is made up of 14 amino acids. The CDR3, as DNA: TGTGCCAGCAGCTTGGGCTTAGTGGACTACGAGCAGTACTTC. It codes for CASSLGLVDYEQYF.

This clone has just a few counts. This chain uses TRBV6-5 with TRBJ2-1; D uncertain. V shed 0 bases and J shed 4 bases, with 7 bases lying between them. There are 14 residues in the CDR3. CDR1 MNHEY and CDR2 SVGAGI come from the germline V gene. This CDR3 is CASSYSLQYNEQFF. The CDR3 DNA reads TGTGCCAGCAGTTACTCGTTGCAGTACAATGAGCAGTTCTTC.